Presented here are 30 T cell receptor beta chains from one specimen sequenced in a study of blood T cells in healthy people across ages. Using a J-beta primer mix together with a sample-barcoded 5' primer, a second PCR was run for roughly 6 to 11 cycles. TCRdb re-analysed the 5' RACE reads in MiXCR, keeping a single row per CDR3 protein. The repertoire consists of over 1,300,000 distinct CDR3 sequences, with around 55% occurring once and the leading ten covering more than 6%. Sequencing input: blood. These receptors originate from a man aged 18 to 30 in good health.

The chain is built from TRBV6-6 and TRBJ1-2; D uncertain. Trimming left V 11 bases short and J 6 bases short, with 16 bases between. Germline V CDR1 and CDR2: MNHNY, SVGAGI (reference sequence). This CDR3 spans 12 amino acids. In nucleotides, the CDR3 is TGTGCCTGCGAAGCCGCTAGAAATGGCTACACCTTC. Protein product: CACEAARNGYTF.

The gene calls are TRBV6-6 and TRBJ2-7; 7 bases are a match to TRBD2. Per the germline V gene, CDR1 is MNHNY and CDR2 is SVGAGI (reference sequence). This CDR3 has 15 amino acids. Trimming cost V 7 bases and J 0 bases; bases outside gene matches: 9. The CDR3 loop is CASTPSSGLSYEQYF. In nucleotides, the CDR3 is TGTGCCAGCACACCTTCTAGCGGCCTCTCCTACGAGCAGTACTTC.

The J gene is TRBJ1-6, the V gene TRBV15; D remains unclear. The germline gives CDR1 LNHNV, CDR2 YYDKDF (reference sequence). Trimming took 4 bases from V and 8 from J, leaving 9 bases between them. The CDR3 loop spans 13 amino acids. The CDR3 sequence: CATSKTQDSPLHF. The CDR3 region has the DNA TGTGCCACCAGCAAAACTCAGGATTCACCCCTCCACTTT.

The chain has TRBV2 and TRBJ2-5; D call uncertain. The J call may not be correct, given that the DNA end is closer to TRBJ2-7. The CDR3 sequence is 12 residues long. Germline V gene sequence: CDR1 SNHLY, CDR2 FYNNEI. The CDR3 bases are TGTGCCAGCAGTGAAGGACACTACGAGCAGTACTTC. This gives the protein CASSEGHYEQYF.

The CDR3 protein is CSARDLWRVGGNESPLHF. CDR3 coding DNA: TGCAGTGCTAGAGATCTTTGGAGGGTTGGAGGAAACGAATCACCCCTCCACTTT. This rearrangement joins TRBV20-1 to TRBJ1-6, with D hard to call. The V and J ends lost 0 bases and 10 bases respectively, with 25 bases between them. This CDR3 has 18 amino acids. Germline CDR1 is DFQATT and CDR2 is SNEGSKA (reference sequence).

DNA for the CDR3: TGTGCCAGCAGCCAAGTTTTGACCGGGCCCCGCACAGATACGCAGTATTTT. Protein sequence: CASSQVLTGPRTDTQYF. This rearrangement joins TRBV4-2 to TRBJ2-3; D is ambiguous. The V end was cut by 1 base, the J end by 1 base, with 15 bases between. The length of the CDR3 is 17 residues. Germline CDR1 LGHNA, CDR2 YNFKEQ.

The CDR3 sequence is CSARDVSGGWTQYF. The CDR3, as DNA: TGCAGTGCTAGAGATGTTAGCGGGGGGTGGACGCAGTATTTT. The gene calls are TRBV20-1 and TRBJ2-3, with 10 bases that match TRBD2. This CDR3 is 14 amino acids long. CDR1 DFQATT and CDR2 SNEGSKA come from the germline V gene (reference sequence). Losses at the gene ends were 0 bases for V and 9 bases for J; bases not matched to a gene: 6.

The gene calls are TRBV15 and TRBJ1-1; D remains ambiguous. CDR3 length equals 14 residues. Germline CDR1 and CDR2: LNHNV and YYDKDF (reference sequence). The V end was cut by 0 bases, the J end by 6 bases, with 11 bases between. The DNA for the CDR3 is TGTGCCACCAGCAGAGATGGCGTGAGCGCTGAAGCTTTCTTT. Amino acid sequence: CATSRDGVSAEAFF.

Concerning this clonotype itself: A read error may be the cause here, since a much bigger clone is one base away. This sequence joins TRBV7-2 and TRBJ2-5, with D unresolved. The J call could be wrong; TRBJ2-7 is a better fit for the DNA end. Germline CDR1 and CDR2: SGHTA and FQGNSA. This CDR3 region has 11 residues. CDR3 in DNA: TGTGCCAGCAGCTTAGGGATCGAGCAGTACTTC. Translated, it gives CASSLGIEQYF.

The chain employs TRBV21-1 and TRBJ2-7; the D call TRBD1 from the table was never checked on the DNA. TRBJ2-5 matches the DNA end more closely, so the J call is doubtful. TRBV21-1 has pseudogene status. CDR3 size: 15 residues. The CDR3 DNA reads as TGTGCCAGCAACCCACGAAGGGGGGGCCAAGAGACCCAGTACTTC. This codes for CASNPRRGGQETQYF.

The V gene is TRBV20-1, the J gene TRBJ2-6; TRBD1 agrees at 9 bases. Germline assignment: CDR1 DFQATT and CDR2 SNEGSKA (reference sequence). Trimming cost V 5 bases and J 0 bases; bases outside gene matches: 11. The CDR3 has 18 residues. The CDR3 sequence is CSADLRDRVFSGANVLTF. The CDR3, as DNA: TGCAGTGCTGACCTCCGGGACAGGGTTTTCTCTGGGGCCAACGTCCTGACTTTC.

The genes are TRBV5-1 and TRBJ2-5; no clear D gene. CDR3 size: 14 residues. Trimming removed 4 bases at V and 2 bases at J, with 12 bases between. Germline loops: CDR1 SGHRS, CDR2 YFSETQ. CDR3 in amino acids: CASSLSLEQETQYF. The CDR3 DNA follows: TGCGCCAGCAGCCTCTCCCTCGAGCAAGAGACCCAGTACTTC.

The rearrangement links TRBV29-1 to TRBJ2-7; D is perhaps TRBD1 or TRBD2 (5 bases each). Germline CDR1 SQVTM, CDR2 ANQGSEA. Trimming removed 3 bases at V and 1 base at J, with 10 bases between. CDR3 length: 13 residues. The CDR3 DNA sequence: TGCAGCGTTGATTTCGAGGGGTCCTACGAGCAGTACTTC. It encodes CSVDFEGSYEQYF.

The chain employs TRBV4-1 and TRBJ2-3; D is possibly TRBD1 (5 bases). This CDR3 spans 14 amino acids. Germline V gives CDR1 MGHRA, CDR2 YSYEKL. V was clipped by 4 bases and J by 5 bases, with 13 bases between them. The CDR3 coding sequence is TGCGCCAGCAGCCCCCTCAGGGTCCAAGATACGCAGTATTTT. Protein: CASSPLRVQDTQYF.

Many counts were recorded for this clonotype. DNA of the CDR3: TGTGCCAGCAGTTGGAGCGGAGGAGAGGGGCATAATTCACCCCTCCACTTT. Translating gives CASSWSGGEGHNSPLHF. The rearrangement joins TRBV27 to TRBJ1-6; D is possibly TRBD1 (5 bases). Germline values: CDR1 MNHEY, CDR2 SMNVEV (reference sequence). The CDR3 spans 17 residues. V gave up 4 bases and J gave up 5 bases, with 18 bases separating them.

The count of this clonotype is one. The chain uses TRBV6-2 or TRBV6-3 and TRBJ1-4; D remains unclear. V lost 6 bases and J lost 14, with 16 bases in between. This CDR3 spans 12 amino acids. Per germline, CDR1 MNHEY and CDR2 SVGEGT. The CDR3 DNA is TGTGCCAGCAGCCGACCCGAAAAAGTGCTGTTTTTT. Translating gives CASSRPEKVLFF.

The rearrangement joins TRBV28 to TRBJ2-5; D unresolved. Looked up from germline, CDR1 is MDHEN and CDR2 is SYDVKM. The CDR3 sequence is 13 residues long. Trimming pared 6 bases from V and 2 bases from J, leaving 10 bases between. CDR3 DNA: TGTGCCAGCAGCATCGCGTCGCAAGAGACCCAGTACTTC. Protein product: CASSIASQETQYF. Based on the CDR3 plus reference TRBV28 and TRBJ2-5, the full variable domain is DVKVTQSSRYLVKRTGEKVFLECVQDMDHENMFWYRQDPGLGLRLIYFSYDVKMKEKGDIPEGYSVSREKKERFSLILESASTNQTSMYLCASSIASQETQYFGPGTRLLVL.

The V call is TRBV2, the J call TRBJ2-5, with D unresolved. With the DNA end fitting TRBJ2-1 better, the J assignment may be wrong. Germline CDR1 and CDR2: SNHLY and FYNNEI. The CDR3 loop spans 12 amino acids. CDR3 amino acids: CASSEVPETQFF. DNA of the CDR3: TGTGCCAGCAGTGAAGTACCAGAGACCCAGTTCTTC.

This clonotype was detected a few times. The chain joins TRBV29-1 to TRBJ2-5; D is unclear. Germline CDR1 SQVTM, CDR2 ANQGSEA. The CDR3 runs 13 residues. The ends were cut back, 4 bases at V and 5 bases at J, with 14 bases in the middle. CDR3 amino acids: CSVGLTLGETQYF. The CDR3 DNA is TGCAGCGTTGGGCTCACATTGGGGGAGACCCAGTACTTC. Full variable domain (outside the CDR3, taken from reference TRBV29-1 and TRBJ2-5): SAVISQKPSRDICQRGTSLTIQCQVDSQVTMMFWYRQQPGQSLTLIATANQGSEATYESGFVIDKFPISRPNLTFSTLTVSNMSPEDSSIYLCSVGLTLGETQYFGPGTRLLVL.

This clonotype was seen a handful of times. This chain links TRBV29-1 with TRBJ2-7; the D gene is possibly TRBD1 (5 bases). Trimming stripped 2 bases from V and 0 bases from J, with 11 bases between. The CDR3 spans 14 residues. Germline V gene data show CDR1 as SQVTM and CDR2 as ANQGSEA. CDR3 residues: CSVEIGVGSYEQYF. The CDR3 DNA reads as TGCAGCGTTGAAATAGGGGTGGGCTCCTACGAGCAGTACTTC.

This clonotype was counted between two and nine times. The chain employs TRBV6-2 or TRBV6-3 and TRBJ2-1; maybe TRBD1 (6 bases). V gave up 7 bases and J gave up 3 bases, with 13 bases separating them. CDR1 and CDR2 (germline): MNHEY, SVGEGT. The CDR3 contains 14 residues. CDR3 sequence (DNA): TGTGCCAGCAAGAAGGACAGCGACTACAATGAGCAGTTCTTC. Residues: CASKKDSDYNEQFF.

This rearrangement joins TRBV5-1 to TRBJ1-1; 8 bases match TRBD1. The germline V gene has CDR1 SGHRS and CDR2 YFSETQ. V shed 3 bases and J 2 bases; nucleotides not matched to a gene: 12. This CDR3 contains 17 residues. The CDR3, as DNA: TGCGCCAGCAGCTCCCCGATAAGGACAGGGACAAACACTGAAGCTTTCTTT. It encodes CASSSPIRTGTNTEAFF.

This sequence joins TRBV27 and TRBJ1-4, with 7 nucleotides matching TRBD1. The CDR3 runs 14 residues. Unmatched junction bases numbered 7, after V lost 5 bases and J lost 7 bases. The germline CDR1 and CDR2 sequences are MNHEY and SMNVEV (reference sequence). CDR3 bases: TGTGCCAGCAGTCCTTTGACAGGGACTGAAAAACTGTTTTTT. The encoded protein is CASSPLTGTEKLFF.

The gene calls are TRBV4-3 and TRBJ1-4; D perhaps matches TRBD1 (6 bases). V was cut by 0 bases and J by 7 bases, with 12 bases left in between. The CDR3 contains 15 residues. CDR1 is LGHNA and CDR2 is YSLEER in the germline V gene. CDR3 in amino acids: CASSQDGGPSEKLFF. CDR3 coding DNA: TGCGCCAGCAGCCAAGATGGGGGGCCGAGTGAAAAACTGTTTTTT.

This chain uses TRBV4-3 with TRBJ1-6; D is unclear. Germline loops: CDR1 LGHNA, CDR2 YSLEER. The CDR3 is made up of 14 amino acids. V was cut by 0 bases and J by 7 bases, with 7 bases left in between. The CDR3 sequence is CASSQDSDNSPLHF. CDR3 DNA sequence: TGCGCCAGCAGCCAAGACAGTGACAATTCACCCCTCCACTTT.

This clonotype was detected only a few times. This CDR3 reads CSVQGSGGGIQYF. DNA of the CDR3: TGCAGCGTACAGGGGTCGGGTGGCGGGATTCAGTACTTC. The V and J genes are TRBV29-1 and TRBJ2-4; 7 positions match TRBD1. Germline CDR1 and CDR2: SQVTM and ANQGSEA. The CDR3 consists of 13 residues. Losses at the gene ends were 6 bases for V and 10 bases for J; bases not matched to a gene: 12.

The rearrangement uses TRBV3-1 and TRBJ1-1, with TRBD1 matching 10 bases. The CDR3 totals 14 residues. J lost 6 bases, V lost 1 base, and 2 bases had no gene match. Germline lookup yields CDR1 LGHDT and CDR2 YNNKEL (reference sequence). CDR3 protein: CASSQGGTGAEAFF. The CDR3 DNA follows: TGTGCCAGCAGCCAAGGGGGGACAGGGGCTGAAGCTTTCTTT.

The chain combines TRBV7-2 with TRBJ1-2, with D hard to call. V lost 1 base and J 4 bases, leaving 10 bases between the germline ends. Germline CDR1 reads SGHTA; CDR2 reads FQGNSA. The CDR3 has 14 residues. In DNA, the CDR3 is TGTGCCAGCAGCTTAGAGGCCAGCCTCTATGGCTACACCTTC. It specifies CASSLEASLYGYTF.

This clonotype was seen more than once but under ten times. The V gene is TRBV27, the J gene TRBJ2-3; D could derive from TRBD1 or TRBD2 (5 bases each). V was shortened by 7 bases and J by 5 bases, with 22 bases between the two germline ends. This CDR3 is 16 amino acids long. Germline lookup yields CDR1 MNHEY and CDR2 SMNVEV (reference sequence). The DNA for the CDR3 is TGTGCCAGCACCACTCTCGGGGCTTCACGGGGAGATACGCAGTATTTT. Translated: CASTTLGASRGDTQYF.

The chain carries TRBV12-5 and TRBJ1-1; D unresolved. Trimming took off 7 bases at V and 1 base at J, with 7 bases between the two ends. CDR3 length equals 12 residues. Per the germline V gene, CDR1 is LGHNT and CDR2 is FRNRAP. The chain's CDR3 is CASVTGNTEAFF. CDR3 nucleotides: TGTGCTAGTGTAACGGGGAACACTGAAGCTTTCTTT.